The present TCR beta chain was sequenced within a study of blood T cells in healthy people across ages. Whole-study context: For every two T cells, template switching captured about one barcoded beta molecule. Study conclusions and caveats: With unsorted PBMCs, a conclusive comparison of naive versus antigen-experienced cells was not possible.

This CDR3 contains 15 residues. Germline V CDR1 and CDR2: SEHNR, FQNEAQ (reference sequence). The study drew donors from healthy Caucasian individuals in Russia aged roughly 6 to 90. The second PCR ran about 6 to 12 cycles with a sample-barcoded 5' primer and J-beta primers. Each of the samples gave a minimum of 2.5 million paired-end reads that contained CDR3. In TCRdb, the 5' RACE reads were re-called with MiXCR into one record per CDR3 protein. Of hundreds of thousands of distinct CDR3 sequences listed, 52% were seen once; the top ten hold approximately 12%. In regard to this clonotype: Its matching antigen is unknown. At one end, the junction sequence differs from germline, possibly due to a read error.

The TCR sequence derives from a woman aged 80 or over in good health. The chain has TRBV7-9 and TRBJ2-3, with a weak D call TRBD2 (6 bases). Sequencing was carried out using blood. In DNA, the CDR3 is TGTGCCGGCAGCAAACCCGGGACTAGCACAGATACGCAGTATTTT. Its protein is CAGSKPGTSTDTQYF.